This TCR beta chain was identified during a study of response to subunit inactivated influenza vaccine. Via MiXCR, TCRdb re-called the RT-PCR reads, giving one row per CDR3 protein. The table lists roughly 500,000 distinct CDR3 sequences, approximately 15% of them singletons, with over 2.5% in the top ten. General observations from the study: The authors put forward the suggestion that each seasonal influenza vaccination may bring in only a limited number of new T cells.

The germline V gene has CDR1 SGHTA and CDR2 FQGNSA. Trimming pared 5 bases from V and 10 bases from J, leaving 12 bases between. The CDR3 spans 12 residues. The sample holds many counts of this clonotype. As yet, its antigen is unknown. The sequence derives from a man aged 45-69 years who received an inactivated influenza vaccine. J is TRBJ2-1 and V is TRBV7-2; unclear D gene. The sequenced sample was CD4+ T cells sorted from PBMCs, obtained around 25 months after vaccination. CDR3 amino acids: CASSPLLGEQFF. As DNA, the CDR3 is TGTGCCAGCAGCCCATTGCTTGGGGAGCAGTTCTTC. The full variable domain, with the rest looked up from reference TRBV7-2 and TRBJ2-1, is GAGVSQSPSNKVTEKGKDVELRCDPISGHTALYWYRQSLGQGLEFLIYFQGNSAPDKSGLPSDRFSAERTGGSVSTLTIQRTQQEDSAVYLCASSPLLGEQFFGPGTRLTVL.